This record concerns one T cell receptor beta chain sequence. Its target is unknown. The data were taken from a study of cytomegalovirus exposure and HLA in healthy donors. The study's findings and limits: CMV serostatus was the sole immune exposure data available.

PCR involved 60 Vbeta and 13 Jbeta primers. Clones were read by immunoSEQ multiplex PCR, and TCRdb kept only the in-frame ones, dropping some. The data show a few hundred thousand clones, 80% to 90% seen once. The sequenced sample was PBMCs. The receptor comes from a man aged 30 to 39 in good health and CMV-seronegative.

CDR3 nucleotide sequence: TGCGCCAGCAGCCTCCGGGGCGTAGACAGGGGGCTAGATGGCTACACCTTC. This codes for CASSLRGVDRGLDGYTF. V is TRBV4-1 and J is TRBJ1-2; 10 bases are shared with TRBD1. The germline CDR1 and CDR2 sequences are MGHRA and YSYEKL. The CDR3 is 17 residues long. Germline trimming cut 4 bases from V and 6 bases from J; bases unmatched to any gene: 14.